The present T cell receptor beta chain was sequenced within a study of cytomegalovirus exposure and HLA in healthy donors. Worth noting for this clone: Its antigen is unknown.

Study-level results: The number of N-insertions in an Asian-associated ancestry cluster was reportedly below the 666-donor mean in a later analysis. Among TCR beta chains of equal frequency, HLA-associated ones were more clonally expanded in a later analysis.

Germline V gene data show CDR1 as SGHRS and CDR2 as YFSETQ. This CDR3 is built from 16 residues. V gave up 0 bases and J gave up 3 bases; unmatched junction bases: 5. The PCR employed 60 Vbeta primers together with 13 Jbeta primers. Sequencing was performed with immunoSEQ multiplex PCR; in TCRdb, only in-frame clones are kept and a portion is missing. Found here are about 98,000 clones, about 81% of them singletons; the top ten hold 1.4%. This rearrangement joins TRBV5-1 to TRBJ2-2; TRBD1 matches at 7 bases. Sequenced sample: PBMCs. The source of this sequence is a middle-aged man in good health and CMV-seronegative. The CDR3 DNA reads TGCGCCAGCAGCTTGGTGCAGGGGGTTGACACCGGGGAGCTGTTTTTT. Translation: CASSLVQGVDTGELFF.